The subject of this entry is one T cell receptor (beta chain). A much larger clone lies a single base off, so this may be a read error. Primed by a sample-barcoded 5' primer and a J-beta primer mix, a second PCR proceeded for 7 to 11 cycles. MiXCR, run by TCRdb on the 5' RACE reads, gives a single entry per CDR3 protein. The sample lists some 940,000 distinct CDR3 sequences; 25% to 30% were seen once. Looked up from germline, CDR1 is SGHRS and CDR2 is YFSETQ. The CDR3 spans 15 residues. This sample stems from a study of blood T cells in healthy people across ages. The data were also submitted as part of a second study, on T cells of mothers and their children.

Sequenced sample: blood. The V gene is TRBV5-1, the J gene TRBJ1-1; the match to TRBD1 covers 9 bases. This receptor was taken from a woman between 40 and 50 years old in good health. The CDR3 reads CASSSPGTGPTGAFF. CDR3 DNA: TGCGCCAGCAGCTCCCCCGGGACAGGGCCCACTGGAGCTTTCTTT.